The present entry profiles one TCR beta chain with its context. The sample originates from a study of blood T cell repertoires in COVID-19. Study-wide background: Spain, Italy and the United States supplied samples that represented acute and convalescent COVID-19.

Germline values: CDR1 LGHNA, CDR2 YSLEER. Trimming removed 4 bases at V and 3 bases at J, with 12 bases between. The CDR3 spans 15 residues. Per the original data handling: Reference gene primer amplification in the assay estimated nucleated cell counts. The data were produced by immunoSEQ multiplex PCR, yet TCRdb's version contains in-frame clones alone and is incomplete. Clonal size and the V and J genes are those of that table, whereas D and trimming came from the DNA. The sample consists of about 74,000 clones, around nine tenths of them appearing once. What was sequenced was peripheral blood. The sequence was obtained from a woman of 80 years or more with active or convalescent COVID-19. The chain is built from TRBV4-3 and TRBJ1-4; no clear D. The CDR3 DNA follows: TGCGCCAGCAGCCTGGAGTTCCGGGCTAATGAAAAACTGTTTTTT. Protein sequence: CASSLEFRANEKLFF.